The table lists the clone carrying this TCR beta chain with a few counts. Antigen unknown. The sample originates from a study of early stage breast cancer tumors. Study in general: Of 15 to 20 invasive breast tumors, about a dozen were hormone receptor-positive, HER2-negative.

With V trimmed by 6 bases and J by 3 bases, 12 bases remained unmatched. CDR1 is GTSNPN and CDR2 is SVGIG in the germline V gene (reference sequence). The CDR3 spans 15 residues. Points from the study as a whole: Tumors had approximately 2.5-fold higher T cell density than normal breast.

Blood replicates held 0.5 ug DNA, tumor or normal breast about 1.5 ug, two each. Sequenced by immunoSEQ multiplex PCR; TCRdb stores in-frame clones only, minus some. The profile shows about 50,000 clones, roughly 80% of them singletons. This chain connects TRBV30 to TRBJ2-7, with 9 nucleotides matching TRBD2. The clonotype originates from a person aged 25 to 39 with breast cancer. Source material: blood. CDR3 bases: TGTGCCTGTTCTACCTGGGGAGCGGGAGGCTACGAGCAGTACTTC. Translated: CACSTWGAGGYEQYF.